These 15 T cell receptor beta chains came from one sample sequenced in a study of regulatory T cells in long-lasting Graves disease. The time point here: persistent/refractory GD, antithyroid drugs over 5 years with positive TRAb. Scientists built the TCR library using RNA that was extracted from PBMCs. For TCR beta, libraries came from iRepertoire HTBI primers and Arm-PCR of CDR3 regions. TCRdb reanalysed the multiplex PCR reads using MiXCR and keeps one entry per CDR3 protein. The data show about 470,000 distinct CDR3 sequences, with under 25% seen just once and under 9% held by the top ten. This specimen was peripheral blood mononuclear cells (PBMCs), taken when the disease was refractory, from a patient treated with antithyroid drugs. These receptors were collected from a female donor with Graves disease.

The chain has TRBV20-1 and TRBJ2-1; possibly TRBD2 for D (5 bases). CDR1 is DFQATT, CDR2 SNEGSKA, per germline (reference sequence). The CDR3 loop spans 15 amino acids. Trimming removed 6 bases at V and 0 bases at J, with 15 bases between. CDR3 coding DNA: TGCAGTGCAATACTCCTACTAGACTCCTACAATGAGCAGTTCTTC. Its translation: CSAILLLDSYNEQFF.

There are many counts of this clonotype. CDR3 sequence reads: CASRNSAYEQYF. The DNA of the CDR3 is TGTGCCAGCAGAAACTCCGCCTACGAGCAGTACTTC. The chain is built from TRBV28 and TRBJ2-7; D remains unclear. Trimming pared 6 bases from V and 2 bases from J, leaving 8 bases between. The CDR3 runs 12 residues. Germline V gene sequence: CDR1 MDHEN, CDR2 SYDVKM.

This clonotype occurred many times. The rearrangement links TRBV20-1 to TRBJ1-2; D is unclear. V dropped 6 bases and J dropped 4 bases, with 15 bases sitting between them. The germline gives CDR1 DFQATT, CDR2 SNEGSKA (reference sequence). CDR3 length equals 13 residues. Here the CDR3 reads CSAPPEEAYGYTF. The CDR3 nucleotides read TGCAGTGCCCCCCCGGAGGAGGCCTATGGCTACACCTTC.

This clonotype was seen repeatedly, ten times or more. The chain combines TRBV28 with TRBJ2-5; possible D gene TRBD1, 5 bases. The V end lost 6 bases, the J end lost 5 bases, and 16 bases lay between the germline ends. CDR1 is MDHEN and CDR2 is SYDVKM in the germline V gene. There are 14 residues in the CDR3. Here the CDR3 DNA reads TGTGCCAGCAGCCACTCAGGGCTCGGTGAGACCCAGTACTTC. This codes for CASSHSGLGETQYF.

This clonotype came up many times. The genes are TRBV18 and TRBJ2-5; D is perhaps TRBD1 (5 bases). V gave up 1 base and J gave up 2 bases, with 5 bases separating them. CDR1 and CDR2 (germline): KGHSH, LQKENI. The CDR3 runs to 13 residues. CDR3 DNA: TGTGCCAGCTCACCACGACAGCAAGAGACCCAGTACTTC. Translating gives CASSPRQQETQYF.

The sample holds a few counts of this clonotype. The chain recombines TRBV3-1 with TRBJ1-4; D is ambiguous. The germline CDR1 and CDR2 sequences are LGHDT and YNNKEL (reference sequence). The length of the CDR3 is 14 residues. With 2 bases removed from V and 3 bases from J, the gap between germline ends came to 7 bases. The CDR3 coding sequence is TGTGCCAGCAGCCAATCGGGGTCTAATGAAAAACTGTTTTTT. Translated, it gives CASSQSGSNEKLFF.

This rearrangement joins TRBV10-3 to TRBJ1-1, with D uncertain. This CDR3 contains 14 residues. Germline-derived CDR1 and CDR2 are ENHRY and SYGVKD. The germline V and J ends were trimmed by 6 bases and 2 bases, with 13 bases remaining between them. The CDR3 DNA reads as TGTGCCATCAGGGAACAAGTCGCCAACACTGAAGCTTTCTTT. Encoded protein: CAIREQVANTEAFF.

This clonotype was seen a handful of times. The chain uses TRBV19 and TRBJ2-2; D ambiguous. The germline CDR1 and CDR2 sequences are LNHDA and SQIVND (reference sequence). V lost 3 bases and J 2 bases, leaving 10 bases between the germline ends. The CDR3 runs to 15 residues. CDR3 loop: CASSMLPVNTGELFF. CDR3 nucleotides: TGTGCCAGTAGTATGTTACCGGTCAACACCGGGGAGCTGTTTTTT.

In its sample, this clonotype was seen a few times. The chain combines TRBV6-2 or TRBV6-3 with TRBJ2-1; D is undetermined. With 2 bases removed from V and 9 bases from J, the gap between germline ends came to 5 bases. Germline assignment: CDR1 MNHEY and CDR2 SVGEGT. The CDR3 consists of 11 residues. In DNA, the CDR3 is TGTGCCAGCAGTTACATTAGTGAGCAGTTCTTC. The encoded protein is CASSYISEQFF.

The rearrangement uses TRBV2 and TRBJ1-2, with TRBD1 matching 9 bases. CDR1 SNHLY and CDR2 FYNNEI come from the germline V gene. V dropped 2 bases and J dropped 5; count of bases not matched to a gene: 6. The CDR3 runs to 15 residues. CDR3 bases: TGTGCCAGCAGTGAACCAGGGACAGGGTGGTATGGCTACACCTTC. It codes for CASSEPGTGWYGYTF.

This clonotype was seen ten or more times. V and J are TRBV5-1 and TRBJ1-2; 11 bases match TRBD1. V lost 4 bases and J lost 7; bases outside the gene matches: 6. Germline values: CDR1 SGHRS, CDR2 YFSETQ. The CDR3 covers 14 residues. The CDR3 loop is CASSRTGGAGGYTF. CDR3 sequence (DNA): TGCGCCAGCAGCCGGACAGGGGGCGCCGGTGGCTACACCTTC.

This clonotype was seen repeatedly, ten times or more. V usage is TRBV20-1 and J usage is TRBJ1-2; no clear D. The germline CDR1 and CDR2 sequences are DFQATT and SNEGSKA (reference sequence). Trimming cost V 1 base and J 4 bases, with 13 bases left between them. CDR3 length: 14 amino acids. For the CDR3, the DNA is TGCAGTGCTAGAGTAACGGCGGGAATCTATGGCTACACCTTC. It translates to CSARVTAGIYGYTF.

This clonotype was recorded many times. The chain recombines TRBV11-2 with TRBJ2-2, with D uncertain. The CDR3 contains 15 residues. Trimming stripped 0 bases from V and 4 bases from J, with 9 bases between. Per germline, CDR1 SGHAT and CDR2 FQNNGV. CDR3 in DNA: TGTGCCAGCAGCTTAGAATTGACATCCACCGGGGAGCTGTTTTTT. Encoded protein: CASSLELTSTGELFF. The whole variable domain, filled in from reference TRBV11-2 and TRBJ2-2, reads EAGVAQSPRYKIIEKRQSVAFWCNPISGHATLYWYQQILGQGPKLLIQFQNNGVVDDSQLPKDRFSAERLKGVDSTLKIQPAKLEDSAVYLCASSLELTSTGELFFGEGSRLTVL.

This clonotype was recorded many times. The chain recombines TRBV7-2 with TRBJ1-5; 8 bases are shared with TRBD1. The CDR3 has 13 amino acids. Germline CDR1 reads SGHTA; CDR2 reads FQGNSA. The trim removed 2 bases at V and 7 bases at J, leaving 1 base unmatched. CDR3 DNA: TGTGCCAGCAGCTTACAGGGGGCGCAGCCCCAGCATTTT. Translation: CASSLQGAQPQHF.

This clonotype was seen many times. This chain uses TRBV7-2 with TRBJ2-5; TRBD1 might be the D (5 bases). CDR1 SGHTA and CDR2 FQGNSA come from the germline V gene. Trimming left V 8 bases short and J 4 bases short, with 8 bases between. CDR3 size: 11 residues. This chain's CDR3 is CASGARETQYF. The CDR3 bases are TGTGCCAGCGGGGCACGAGAGACCCAGTACTTC.